This entry lists 2 T cell receptor beta chains sequenced from one sample in a study of regulatory T cells in long-lasting Graves disease. Library construction for TCR beta used iRepertoire HTBI primers and Arm-PCR of CDR3 regions. TCRdb independently ran MiXCR on the multiplex PCR reads; one entry per CDR3 protein. The data contain 600,000 to 650,000 distinct CDR3 sequences, approximately 15% of them seen just once; the ten biggest clones take up 15% to 20%. Time point specified: newly diagnosed GD, antithyroid drugs for less than 3 months. Extracted RNA from PBMCs served as the source of the TCR library. The same sample was also used in a study of T cells in Graves' hyperthyroidism and ophthalmopathy.

Sequences were derived from peripheral blood mononuclear cells (PBMCs), sampled at new diagnosis, from a patient treated with antithyroid drugs. Every receptor here comes from a woman in her thirties with Graves disease.

This clonotype was observed at least ten times. The rearrangement joins TRBV28 to TRBJ2-7; TRBD1 aligns across 8 bases. The CDR3 covers 13 residues. Germline V gene lookup returns CDR1 MDHEN and CDR2 SYDVKM. The V gene end was trimmed by 10 bases and the J gene end by 6 bases; junction bases not matched to a gene: 11. CDR3 sequence reads: CATETGAHGEQYF. The DNA of the CDR3 is TGTGCCACCGAGACAGGGGCTCATGGCGAGCAGTACTTC.

The chain couples TRBV18 to TRBJ2-3; no reliable D call. V gave up 4 bases and J gave up 2 bases, with 13 bases separating them. This CDR3 is built from 15 residues. CDR1 and CDR2 (germline): KGHSH, LQKENI. The CDR3, as DNA: TGTGCCAGCTCACTCGTCGTTTCCGACACAGATACGCAGTATTTT. Encoded protein: CASSLVVSDTDTQYF.